This is a list of T cell receptor beta chains from one sample in a study of beta chain features in type 1 diabetes. Here immunoSEQ multiplex PCR was the method, and the copy in TCRdb shows in-frame clones only, minus some. The repertoire consists of around 46,000 clones, with around 45% occurring once and the leading ten covering around 0.13%. Sequenced: stem cell memory CD4+ T cells from blood. The source of these receptors is a man aged 25 to 40 with type 1 diabetes. Each CDR3 is given with its conserved first and last residue. The order of the fields is J gene, D gene, V gene, clone size, CDR3 DNA, CDR3 protein. A D gene is named only where the DNA matches it firmly. Part of the rows lack a size; the others show once, few, many or a class for expanded clones.

TRBJ2-3 | NA | TRBV5-1 | NA | TGCGCCAGCAAAGTGGGGGCACTCGACACAGATACGCAGTATTTT | CASKVGALDTDTQYF
TRBJ2-7 | TRBD2 | TRBV5-1 | NA | TGCGCCAGCAGCTTGGGCTGGACTAGGTCCTACGAGCAGTACTTC | CASSLGWTRSYEQYF
TRBJ2-3 | TRBD2 | TRBV15 | NA | TGTGCCACCAGCGGCGCTCTAGCGGGAGTGCAAGATACGCAGTATTTT | CATSGALAGVQDTQYF
TRBJ1-2 | NA | TRBV19 | NA | TGTGCCAGTATCGGAGCTAACTATGGCTACACCTTC | CASIGANYGYTF
TRBJ2-1 | TRBD2 | TRBV4-3 | NA | TGCGCCAGCAGCCAAGGACTAGCGGGAGCTCGGGGCTACAATGAGCAGTTCTTC | CASSQGLAGARGYNEQFF
TRBJ2-2 | NA | TRBV18 | NA | TGTGCCAGCTCCCCCACCCCTTTTGGGGGCGCGAACACCGGGGAGCTGTTTTTT | CASSPTPFGGANTGELFF
TRBJ2-3 | TRBD2 | TRBV27 | NA | TGTGCCAGCAGCCTACGGGGGGGCCGCACAGATACGCAGTATTTT | CASSLRGGRTDTQYF
TRBJ2-5 | TRBD1 | TRBV7-8 | once | TGTGCCAGCAGCTTAGCGAACAGGGGAACGGAGACCCAGTACTTC | CASSLANRGTETQYF
TRBJ2-3 | NA | TRBV11-2 | NA | TGTGCCAGCACCATAGTAGCGGGCACAGATACGCAGTATTTT | CASTIVAGTDTQYF
TRBJ1-2 | NA | TRBV7-8 | NA | TGTGCCAGCAGCTTACAGGGGATCTATGGCTACACCTTC | CASSLQGIYGYTF
TRBJ2-1 | NA | TRBV5-8 | NA | TGTGCCAGCAGCTGGGACTTAGCCAATGAGCAGTTCTTC | CASSWDLANEQFF
TRBJ1-5 | TRBD1 | TRBV5-1 | once | TGCGCCAGCAGCTTGGGAACAGGGGATCAGCCCCAGCATTTT | CASSLGTGDQPQHF
TRBJ2-4 | NA | TRBV28 | NA | TGTGCCTCGGCAGGGGTATTAAAAAACATTCAGTACTTC | CASAGVLKNIQYF
TRBJ2-3 | TRBD2 | TRBV28 | NA | TGTGCCAGCAGTCGGCGACGGACTAGCGGGAAATCGGATACGCAGTATTTT | CASSRRRTSGKSDTQYF
TRBJ2-7 | NA | TRBV28 | few | TGTGCCAGCAGTTTAGGCGGGGAACATACCTACGAGCAGTACTTC | CASSLGGEHTYEQYF
TRBJ2-7 | TRBD2 | TRBV2 | few | TGTGCCAGCAGTGCAATGCGGGAGTCCCTCTCCTACGAGCAGTACTTC | CASSAMRESLSYEQYF
TRBJ1-6 | NA | TRBV5-1 | NA | TGCGCCAGCAGCTTGGTGAGCAAGCGCGATTCACCCCTCCACTTT | CASSLVSKRDSPLHF
TRBJ2-3 | NA | TRBV7-9 | few | TGTGCCAGATCACCGGGGGGCGGTACGCAGTATTTT | CARSPGGGTQYF
TRBJ2-1 | NA | TRBV20-1 | NA | TGCAGTGTGGGCCATCACAATGAGCAGTTCTTC | CSVGHHNEQFF
TRBJ2-6 | TRBD2 | TRBV11-2 | NA | TGTGCCAGCAGCTTATTATTAGCGGGAGGGCGGACTGGGGCCAACGTCCTGACTTTC | CASSLLLAGGRTGANVLTF
TRBJ1-1 | TRBD1 | TRBV4-3 | NA | TGCGCCAGCAGCCAAGATATTAGACAGGGAATGAACACTGAAGCTTTCTTT | CASSQDIRQGMNTEAFF
TRBJ2-3 | TRBD2 | TRBV19 | NA | TGTGCCAGTAGAGCTGTAGCGGGAGGGCCCACAGATACGCAGTATTTT | CASRAVAGGPTDTQYF
TRBJ2-2 | NA | TRBV19 | few | TGTGCCAGTAGTATAGTATACACCGGGGAGCTGTTTTTT | CASSIVYTGELFF
TRBJ1-3 | NA | TRBV7-9 | NA | TGTGCCAGCAGCTTAGGGGCAGCCTCTGGAAACACCATATATTTT | CASSLGAASGNTIYF
TRBJ2-3 | TRBD2 | TRBV4-2 | few | TGTGCCAGCACTGGGCTTGCGGGAGCTTACACAGATACGCAGTATTTT | CASTGLAGAYTDTQYF
TRBJ1-5 | NA | TRBV18 | NA | TGTGCCAGCTCACCACAACAGGGTAGGGGTCAGCCCCAGCATTTT | CASSPQQGRGQPQHF
TRBJ2-7 | NA | TRBV2 | NA | TGTGCCAGCAGTGAACAGGGGCTAGCTACCTACGAGCAGTACTTC | CASSEQGLATYEQYF
TRBJ2-2 | NA | TRBV4-2 | NA | TGTGCCAGCAGCCAATTAGCGGTGAACACCGGGGAGCTGTTTTTT | CASSQLAVNTGELFF
TRBJ2-1 | NA | TRBV29-1 | NA | TGCAGCGTTGAGGATACAGGGCTAATAATCAATGAGCAGTTCTTC | CSVEDTGLIINEQFF
TRBJ2-1 | TRBD1 | TRBV18 | NA | TGTGCCAGCTCACACGCCGGGACAGCCTCCTACAATGAGCAGTTCTTC | CASSHAGTASYNEQFF
TRBJ2-1 | TRBD2 | TRBV4-1 | NA | TGCGCCAGCAGCCGCACGGGACTAGCAGAGGCGTGGGAGCAGTTCTTC | CASSRTGLAEAWEQFF
TRBJ2-2 | NA | TRBV4-3 | NA | TGCGCCAGCAGCCAAGTGACAGCGTGGGGCACCGGGGAGCTGTTTTTT | CASSQVTAWGTGELFF
TRBJ1-2 | TRBD1 | TRBV6-5 | NA | TGTGCCAGCAGCTCCGGGACAGGAGATAACTATGGCTACACCTTC | CASSSGTGDNYGYTF
TRBJ2-5 | TRBD2 | TRBV6-6 | few | TGTGCCAGCCGGCCGGCAATAGCGGGAGCCGCAGAGACCCAGTACTTC | CASRPAIAGAAETQYF
TRBJ2-5 | TRBD2 | TRBV6-6 | few | TGTGCCAGCAGTCAGACTAGCGGGTACCAAGAGACCCAGTACTTC | CASSQTSGYQETQYF
TRBJ2-1 | NA | TRBV7-2 | NA | TGTGCCAGCAGCTTAGTGAGTAGCACCAATGAGCAGTTCTTC | CASSLVSSTNEQFF
TRBJ2-2 | TRBD2 | TRBV5-1 | NA | TGCGCCAGCAATCTAGCGGGAGGGCCCGTCACCGGGGAGCTGTTTTTT | CASNLAGGPVTGELFF
TRBJ1-2 | TRBD1 | TRBV7-9 | NA | TGTGCCAGCAGCTTAGTTGGATCGGGGGCAGGGGGCGGCTACACCTTC | CASSLVGSGAGGGYTF
TRBJ2-1 | NA | TRBV28 | NA | TGTGCCAGCAGTTTTGGGAGTACTAATGAGCAGTTCTTC | CASSFGSTNEQFF
TRBJ2-7 | TRBD2 | TRBV7-9 | few | TGTGCCAGCAGCTTAGTCATCCTAGCGGGAGCCCTTGGGGACGAGCAGTACTTC | CASSLVILAGALGDEQYF
TRBJ2-3 | TRBD2 | TRBV18 | few | TGTGCCAGCTCACTGGGACTAGCGGGAGCAGCAGATACGCAGTATTTT | CASSLGLAGAADTQYF
TRBJ2-7 | NA | TRBV28 | once | TGTGCCAGCAGCTCTGGACAAAACTACGAGCAGTACTTC | CASSSGQNYEQYF
TRBJ2-1 | TRBD2 | TRBV7-2 | few | TGTGCCAGCAGCTCCAGACTAGCGGGAGGGGCTTTTAATGAGCAGTTCTTC | CASSSRLAGGAFNEQFF
TRBJ2-1 | NA | TRBV11-2 | few | TGTGCCAGCAGCGCGGTATTGGTCCTTGAGCAGTTCTTC | CASSAVLVLEQFF